This T cell receptor beta chain appears in the sequencing data of a study of T cell repertoires in cytomegalovirus infection. Overall study results and limits: Dominating the ex vivo response were TCR beta clonotypes that were CMV-specific and HLA-C-restricted.

Germline V gene sequence: CDR1 MGHDK, CDR2 SYGVNS. There are 15 residues in the CDR3. MiXCR was run by TCRdb on the reads, yielding one entry per CDR3 protein. The sample comprises roughly 630,000 distinct CDR3 sequences, roughly 24% of which are singletons, and 6.5% to 10% rests with the top ten. In this sample, this clonotype turned up a few times. Its antigen is as yet unknown. At one of its ends the junction is not consistent with the germline gene, which may arise from a read error. Sequenced material: CD8+ T cells from PBMCs. This chain connects TRBV25-1 to TRBJ1-6; the match to TRBD1 covers 8 bases. This clonotype originated in a human donor in good health (CMV status not recorded). Some clones in this sample may be carry-over from other donors' samples. The DNA for the CDR3 is TGTGCTAGCAGTCTCCGGACAGGGCGTAATTCACCCCTCCACTTT. This gives the protein CASSLRTGRNSPLHF.